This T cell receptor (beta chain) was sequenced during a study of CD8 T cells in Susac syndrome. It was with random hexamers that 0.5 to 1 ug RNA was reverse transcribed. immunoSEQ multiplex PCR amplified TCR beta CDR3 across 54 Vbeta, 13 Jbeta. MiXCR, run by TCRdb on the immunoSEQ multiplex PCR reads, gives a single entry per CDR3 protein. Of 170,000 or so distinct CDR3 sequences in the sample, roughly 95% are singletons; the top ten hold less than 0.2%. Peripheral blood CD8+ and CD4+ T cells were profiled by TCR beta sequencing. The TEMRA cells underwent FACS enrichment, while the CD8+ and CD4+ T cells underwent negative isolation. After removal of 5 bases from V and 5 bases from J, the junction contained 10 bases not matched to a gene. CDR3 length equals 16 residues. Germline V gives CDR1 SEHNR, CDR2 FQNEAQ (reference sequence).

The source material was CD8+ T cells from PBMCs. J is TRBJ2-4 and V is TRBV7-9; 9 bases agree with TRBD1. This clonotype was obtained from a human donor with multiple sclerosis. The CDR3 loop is CASSPRQGDWQNIQYF. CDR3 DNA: TGTGCCAGCAGCCCGAGACAGGGGGACTGGCAAAACATTCAGTACTTC.